This is a list of T cell receptor beta chains from one sample in a study of T cells expressing NK-cell markers. TCRdb re-called the 5' RACE reads; every CDR3 protein appears as one record, without DNA. The specimen's table records a few hundred thousand distinct CDR3 sequences. Material: blood T cells: a sorted CD56 or NKG2C T cell subset, CD4+ or CD8+ T cells, or bulk PBMC T cells (not recorded which). All receptors derive from a man between 18 and 69 years old in good health. Both conserved end residues are part of each CDR3.

TRBJ2-5 TRBV12-3/TRBV12-4 CASLRRDRGLGETQYF
TRBJ2-1 TRBV18 CASAPAGASDEQFF
TRBJ1-2 TRBV6-1 CASSERVAYGYTF
TRBJ2-2 TRBV12-1 CSPDKEGGGELFF
TRBJ2-5 TRBV5-6 CASSYFETQYF
TRBJ2-3 TRBV14 CASSRGARWTDTQYF
TRBJ2-5 TRBV10-3 CAIAAREQETQYF
TRBJ2-1 TRBV7-2 CASSLDGWEEQFF
TRBJ2-1 TRBV7-2 CASSLAWTSGGAEQFF
TRBJ2-7 TRBV14 CASSQTGFRQYF
TRBJ1-5 TRBV27 CASKPMDGFNQPQHF
TRBJ2-3 TRBV19 CASSIGQLSTDTQYF
TRBJ2-5 TRBV2 CASRLDRYQETQYF
TRBJ1-6 TRBV6-5 CASSYLNPERSPLHF
TRBJ1-2 TRBV2 CASSDLGTRYGYTF
TRBJ1-5 TRBV12-3/TRBV12-4 CASSSRGLGNQPQHF
TRBJ1-6 TRBV5-1 CASSFTTANNSPLHF
TRBJ2-3 TRBV9 CASSADMNTDTQYF
TRBJ2-6 TRBV14 CASSRYPGASSGANVLTF
TRBJ2-4 TRBV11-1 CASSLADKIRVAKNIQYF
TRBJ1-5 TRBV6-2/TRBV6-3 CASSYPGQVNQPQHF
TRBJ1-1 TRBV28 CASTLGGWNTEAFF
TRBJ2-5 TRBV5-1 CASRRVETQYF
TRBJ2-2 TRBV5-1 CASSPTTVAGELFF
TRBJ2-1 TRBV9 CASSVGLGTGGARNEQFF